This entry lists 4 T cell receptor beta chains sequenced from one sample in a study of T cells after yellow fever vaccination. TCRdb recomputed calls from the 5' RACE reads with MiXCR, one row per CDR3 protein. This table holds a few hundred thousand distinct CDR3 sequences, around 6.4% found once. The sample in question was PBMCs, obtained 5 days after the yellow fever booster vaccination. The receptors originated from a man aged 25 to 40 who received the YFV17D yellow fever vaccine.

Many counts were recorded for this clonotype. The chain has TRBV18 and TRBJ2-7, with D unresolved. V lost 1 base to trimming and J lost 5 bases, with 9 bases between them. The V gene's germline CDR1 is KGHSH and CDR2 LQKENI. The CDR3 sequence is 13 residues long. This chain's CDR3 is CASSPQSRNEQYF. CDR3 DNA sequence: TGTGCCAGCTCACCACAGAGTAGAAACGAGCAGTACTTC.

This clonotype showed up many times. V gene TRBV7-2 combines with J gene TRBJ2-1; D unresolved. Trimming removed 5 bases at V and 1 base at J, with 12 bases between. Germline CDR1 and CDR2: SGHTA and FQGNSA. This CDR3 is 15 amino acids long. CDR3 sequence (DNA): TGTGCCAGCAGCAACGACGTAAGTTCCTACAATGAGCAGTTCTTC. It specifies CASSNDVSSYNEQFF.

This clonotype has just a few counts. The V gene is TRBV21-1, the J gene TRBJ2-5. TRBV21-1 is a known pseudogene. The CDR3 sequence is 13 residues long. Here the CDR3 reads CASRSRYWETQYF. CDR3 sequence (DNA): TGTGCCAGCAGGTCGAGGTATTGGGAGACCCAGTACTTC.

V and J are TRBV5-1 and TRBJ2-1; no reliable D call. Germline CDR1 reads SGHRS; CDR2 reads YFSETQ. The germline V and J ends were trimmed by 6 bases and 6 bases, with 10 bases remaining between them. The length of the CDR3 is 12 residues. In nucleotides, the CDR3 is TGCGCCAGCAAGGTAGAATTCAATGAGCAGTTCTTC. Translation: CASKVEFNEQFF.